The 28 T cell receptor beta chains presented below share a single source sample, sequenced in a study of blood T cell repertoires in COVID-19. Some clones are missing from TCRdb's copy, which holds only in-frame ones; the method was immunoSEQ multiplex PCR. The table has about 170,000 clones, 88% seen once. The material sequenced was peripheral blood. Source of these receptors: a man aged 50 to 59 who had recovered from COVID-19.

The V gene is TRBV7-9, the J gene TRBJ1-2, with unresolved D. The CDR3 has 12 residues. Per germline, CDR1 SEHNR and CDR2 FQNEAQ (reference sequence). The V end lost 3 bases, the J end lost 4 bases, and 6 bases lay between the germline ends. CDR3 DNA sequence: TGTGCCAGCAGCTTTAGCCTCTATGGCTACACCTTC. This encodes CASSFSLYGYTF.

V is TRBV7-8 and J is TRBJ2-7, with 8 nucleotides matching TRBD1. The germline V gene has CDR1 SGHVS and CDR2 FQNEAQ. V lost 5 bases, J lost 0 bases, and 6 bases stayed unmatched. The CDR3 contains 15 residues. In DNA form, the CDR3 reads TGTGCCAGCAGCAGCGCCGGGACAGGCTCCTACGAGCAGTACTTC. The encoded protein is CASSSAGTGSYEQYF.

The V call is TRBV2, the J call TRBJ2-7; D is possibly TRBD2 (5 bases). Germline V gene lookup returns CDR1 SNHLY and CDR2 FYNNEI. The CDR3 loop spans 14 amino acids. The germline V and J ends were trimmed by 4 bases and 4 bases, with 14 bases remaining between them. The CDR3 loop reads CASSARGLRYEQYF. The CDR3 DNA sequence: TGTGCCAGCAGTGCCCGAGGGTTGAGGTACGAGCAGTACTTC.

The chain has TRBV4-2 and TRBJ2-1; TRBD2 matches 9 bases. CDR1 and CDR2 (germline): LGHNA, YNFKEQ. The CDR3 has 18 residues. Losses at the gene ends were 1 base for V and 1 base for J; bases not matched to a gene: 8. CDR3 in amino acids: CASSQGTLAGRSYNEQFF. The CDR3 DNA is TGTGCCAGCAGCCAAGGAACTCTAGCGGGAAGGTCCTACAATGAGCAGTTCTTC.

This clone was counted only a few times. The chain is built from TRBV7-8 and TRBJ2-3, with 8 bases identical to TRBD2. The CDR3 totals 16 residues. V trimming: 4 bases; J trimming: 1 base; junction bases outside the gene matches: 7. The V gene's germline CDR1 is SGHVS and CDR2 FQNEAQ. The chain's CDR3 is CASSSKREIGTDTQYF. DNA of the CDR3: TGTGCCAGCAGCTCAAAGCGGGAGATCGGCACAGATACGCAGTATTTT.

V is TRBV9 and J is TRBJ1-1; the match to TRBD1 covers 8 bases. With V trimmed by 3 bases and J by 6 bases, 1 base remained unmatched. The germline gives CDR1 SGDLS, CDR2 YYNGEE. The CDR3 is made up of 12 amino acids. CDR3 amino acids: CASSGQGSEAFF. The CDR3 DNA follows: TGTGCCAGCAGCGGACAGGGGTCTGAAGCTTTCTTT.

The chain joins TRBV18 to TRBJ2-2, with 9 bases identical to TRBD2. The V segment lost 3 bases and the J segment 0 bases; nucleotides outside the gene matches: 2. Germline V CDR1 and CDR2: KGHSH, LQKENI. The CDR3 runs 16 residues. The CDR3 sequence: CASSPLAGSNTGELFF. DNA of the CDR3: TGTGCCAGCTCACCGCTAGCGGGATCGAACACCGGGGAGCTGTTTTTT.

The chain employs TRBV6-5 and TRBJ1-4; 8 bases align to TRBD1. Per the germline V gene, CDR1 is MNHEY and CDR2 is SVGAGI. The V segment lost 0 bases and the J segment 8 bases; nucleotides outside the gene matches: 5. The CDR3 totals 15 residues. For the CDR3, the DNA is TGTGCCAGCAGTTACTCGGGGACAGGTGACGAAAAACTGTTTTTT. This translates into CASSYSGTGDEKLFF.

The DNA for the CDR3 is TGTGCCAGCACCCTCGGCAATGAGCAGTTCTTC. As protein: CASTLGNEQFF. This rearrangement joins TRBV6-5 to TRBJ2-1; D uncertain. From germline, CDR1 is MNHEY and CDR2 SVGAGI. The CDR3 runs 11 residues. Trimming removed 7 bases at V and 6 bases at J, with 7 bases between.

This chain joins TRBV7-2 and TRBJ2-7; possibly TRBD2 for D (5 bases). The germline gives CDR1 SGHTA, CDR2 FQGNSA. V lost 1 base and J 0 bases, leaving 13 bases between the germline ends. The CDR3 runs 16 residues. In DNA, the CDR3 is TGTGCCAGCAGCTTAGACAGCGGTATTCCCTCCTACGAGCAGTACTTC. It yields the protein CASSLDSGIPSYEQYF. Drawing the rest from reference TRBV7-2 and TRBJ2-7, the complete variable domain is GAGVSQSPSNKVTEKGKDVELRCDPISGHTALYWYRQSLGQGLEFLIYFQGNSAPDKSGLPSDRFSAERTGGSVSTLTIQRTQQEDSAVYLCASSLDSGIPSYEQYFGPGTRLTVT.

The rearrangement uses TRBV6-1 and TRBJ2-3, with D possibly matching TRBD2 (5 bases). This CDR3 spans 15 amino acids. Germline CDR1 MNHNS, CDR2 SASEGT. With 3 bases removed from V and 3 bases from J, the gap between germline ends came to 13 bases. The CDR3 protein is CASSDSAFGTDTQYF. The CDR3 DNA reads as TGTGCCAGCAGTGATAGCGCGTTCGGGACAGATACGCAGTATTTT.

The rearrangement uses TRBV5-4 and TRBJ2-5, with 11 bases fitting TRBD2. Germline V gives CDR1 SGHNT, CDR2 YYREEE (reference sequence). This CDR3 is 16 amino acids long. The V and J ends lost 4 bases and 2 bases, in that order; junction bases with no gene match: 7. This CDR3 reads CASSPAVAGGQETQYF. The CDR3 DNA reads TGTGCCAGCAGCCCGGCGGTAGCGGGGGGGCAAGAGACCCAGTACTTC.

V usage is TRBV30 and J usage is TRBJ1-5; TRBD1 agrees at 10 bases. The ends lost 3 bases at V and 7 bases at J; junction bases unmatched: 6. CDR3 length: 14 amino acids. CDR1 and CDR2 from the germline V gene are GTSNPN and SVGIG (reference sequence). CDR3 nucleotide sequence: TGTGCCTGGAGGGGACAGGGGTCACGACAGCCCCAGCATTTT. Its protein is CAWRGQGSRQPQHF.

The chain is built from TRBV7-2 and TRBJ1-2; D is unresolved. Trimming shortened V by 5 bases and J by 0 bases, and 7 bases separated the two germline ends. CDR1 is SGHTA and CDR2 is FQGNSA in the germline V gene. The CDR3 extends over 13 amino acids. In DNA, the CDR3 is TGTGCCAGCAGCAGCCAAGCTAACTATGGCTACACCTTC. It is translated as CASSSQANYGYTF.

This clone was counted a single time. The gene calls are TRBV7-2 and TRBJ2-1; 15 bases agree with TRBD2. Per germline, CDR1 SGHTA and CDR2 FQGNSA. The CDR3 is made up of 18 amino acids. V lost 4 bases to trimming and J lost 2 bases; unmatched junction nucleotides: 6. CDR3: CASSSTGLAGGTYNEQFF. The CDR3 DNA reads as TGTGCCAGCAGCTCCACGGGACTAGCGGGGGGAACCTACAATGAGCAGTTCTTC.

For the CDR3, the DNA is TGTGCCAGCAGCGGGACTAGCGGGACTAACAATGAGCAGTTCTTC. The encoded protein is CASSGTSGTNNEQFF. The chain uses TRBV7-2 and TRBJ2-1; 13 nucleotides agree with TRBD2. The germline V gene encodes CDR1 SGHTA and CDR2 FQGNSA. The CDR3 runs 15 residues. With V trimmed by 5 bases and J by 5 bases, 3 bases remained unmatched.

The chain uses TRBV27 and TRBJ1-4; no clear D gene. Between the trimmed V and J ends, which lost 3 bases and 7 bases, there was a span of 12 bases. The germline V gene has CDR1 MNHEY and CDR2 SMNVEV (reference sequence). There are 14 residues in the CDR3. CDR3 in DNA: TGTGCCAGCAGTTTGTATACTGAGGGTGAAAAACTGTTTTTT. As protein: CASSLYTEGEKLFF.

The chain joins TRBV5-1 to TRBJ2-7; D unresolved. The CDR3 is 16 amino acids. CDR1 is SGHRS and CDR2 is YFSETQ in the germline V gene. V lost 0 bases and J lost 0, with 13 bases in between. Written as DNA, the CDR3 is TGCGCCAGCAGCTTGGGCCCCACCACGAGCTCCTACGAGCAGTACTTC. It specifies CASSLGPTTSSYEQYF.

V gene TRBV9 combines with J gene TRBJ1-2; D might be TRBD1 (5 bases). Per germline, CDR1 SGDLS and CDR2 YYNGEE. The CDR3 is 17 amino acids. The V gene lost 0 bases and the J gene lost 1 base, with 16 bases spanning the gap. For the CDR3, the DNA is TGTGCCAGCAGCGTAGCTGGCGGGGGGTCCCATAACTATGGCTACACCTTC. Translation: CASSVAGGGSHNYGYTF.

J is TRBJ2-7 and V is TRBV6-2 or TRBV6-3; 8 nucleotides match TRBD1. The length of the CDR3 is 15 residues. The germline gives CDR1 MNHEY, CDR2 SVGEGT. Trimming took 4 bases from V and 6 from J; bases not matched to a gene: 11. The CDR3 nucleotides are TGTGCCAGCAGTTCCGCGGACAGGGTGAATTGCGAGCAGTACTTC. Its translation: CASSSADRVNCEQYF.

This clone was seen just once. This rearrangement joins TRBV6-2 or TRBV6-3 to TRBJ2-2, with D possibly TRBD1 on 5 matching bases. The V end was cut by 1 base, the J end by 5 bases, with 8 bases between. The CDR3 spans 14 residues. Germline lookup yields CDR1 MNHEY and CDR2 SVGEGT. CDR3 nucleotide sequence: TGTGCCAGCAGTTACTTGACAGAGACCGGGGAGCTGTTTTTT. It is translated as CASSYLTETGELFF.

CDR3 DNA: TGTGCCAGCTCATCTATTACAGGGGACGAGCAGTACTTC. Protein sequence: CASSSITGDEQYF. The J gene is TRBJ2-7, the V gene TRBV18; TRBD1 agrees at 7 bases. Germline CDR1 KGHSH, CDR2 LQKENI. The CDR3 totals 13 residues. The J segment lost 5 bases and the V segment lost 5 bases, leaving 6 bases of the junction unmatched.

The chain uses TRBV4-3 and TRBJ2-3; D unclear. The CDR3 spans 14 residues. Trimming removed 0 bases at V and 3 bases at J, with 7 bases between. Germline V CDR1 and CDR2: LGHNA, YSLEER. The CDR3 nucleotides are TGCGCCAGCAGCCAAGATACCAGGACAGATACGCAGTATTTT. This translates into CASSQDTRTDTQYF.

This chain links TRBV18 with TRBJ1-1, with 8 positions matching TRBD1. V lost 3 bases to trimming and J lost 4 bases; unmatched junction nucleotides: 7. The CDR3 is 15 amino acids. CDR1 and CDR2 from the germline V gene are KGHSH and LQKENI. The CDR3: CASSPNRGRSTEAFF. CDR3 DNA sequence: TGTGCCAGCTCACCCAACAGGGGGAGGAGCACTGAAGCTTTCTTT.

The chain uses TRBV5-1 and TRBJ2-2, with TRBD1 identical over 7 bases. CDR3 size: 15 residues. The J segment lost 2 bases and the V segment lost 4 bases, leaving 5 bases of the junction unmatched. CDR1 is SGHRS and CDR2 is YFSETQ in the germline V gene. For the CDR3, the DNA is TGCGCCAGCAGCCCCGGGACAGCTAACACCGGGGAGCTGTTTTTT. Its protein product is CASSPGTANTGELFF.

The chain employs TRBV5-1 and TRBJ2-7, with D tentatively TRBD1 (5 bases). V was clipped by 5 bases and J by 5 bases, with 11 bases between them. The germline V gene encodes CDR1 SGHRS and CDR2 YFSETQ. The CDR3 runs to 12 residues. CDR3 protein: CASSFQGNEQYF. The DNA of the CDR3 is TGCGCCAGCAGTTTCCAGGGCAACGAGCAGTACTTC.

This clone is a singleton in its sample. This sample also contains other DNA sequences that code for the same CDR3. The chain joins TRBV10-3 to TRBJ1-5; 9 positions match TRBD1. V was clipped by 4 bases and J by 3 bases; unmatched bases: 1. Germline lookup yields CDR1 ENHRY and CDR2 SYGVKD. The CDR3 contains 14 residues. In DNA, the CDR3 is TGTGCCATCAGTGGGACAGGGGACAATCAGCCCCAGCATTTT. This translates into CAISGTGDNQPQHF.

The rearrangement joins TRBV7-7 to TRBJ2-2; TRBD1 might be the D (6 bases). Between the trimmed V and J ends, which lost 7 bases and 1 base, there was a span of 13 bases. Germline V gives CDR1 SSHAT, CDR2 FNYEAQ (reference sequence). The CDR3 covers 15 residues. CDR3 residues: CASTQLGQNTGELFF. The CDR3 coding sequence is TGTGCCAGCACTCAATTGGGACAGAACACCGGGGAGCTGTTTTTT.